This T cell receptor (beta chain) emerged from a study of cytomegalovirus exposure and HLA in healthy donors. The PCR had 60 Vbeta and 13 Jbeta primers. Authors' data handling: A later analysis tallied tens of millions of unique TCR beta chains, approximately 10 million of them shared. Clones were read by immunoSEQ multiplex PCR, and TCRdb kept only the in-frame ones, dropping some. V, J and clone size derive from that table, while D and trimming were established from the DNA sequence. The table lists some 180,000 clones, around 76% of them singletons, with about 1.6% in the top ten. This CDR3 comprises 14 residues. Germline CDR1 reads GTSNPN; CDR2 reads SVGIG (reference sequence). Trimming shortened V by 1 base and J by 4 bases, and 11 bases separated the two germline ends. This clone was observed a few times.

Material for sequencing was PBMCs. This sequence joins TRBV30 and TRBJ1-5, with D unclear. The receptor comes from a man aged 40-50 years in good health and CMV-seronegative. The CDR3 DNA reads TGTGCCTGGAGTGGCCAGTCCATTAATCAGCCCCAGCATTTT. Translation: CAWSGQSINQPQHF.